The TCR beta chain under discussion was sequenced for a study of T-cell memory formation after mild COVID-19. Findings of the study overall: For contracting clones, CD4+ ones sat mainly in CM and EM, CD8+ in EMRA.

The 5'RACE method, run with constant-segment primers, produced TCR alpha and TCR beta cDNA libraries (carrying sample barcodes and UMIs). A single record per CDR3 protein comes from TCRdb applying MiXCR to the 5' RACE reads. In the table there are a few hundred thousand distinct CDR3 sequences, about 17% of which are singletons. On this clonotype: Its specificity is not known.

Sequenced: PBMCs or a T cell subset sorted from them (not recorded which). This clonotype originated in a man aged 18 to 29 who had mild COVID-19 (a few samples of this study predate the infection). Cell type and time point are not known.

CDR3 nucleotide sequence: TGTGCCAGTCGGGGCATCGGGGCCAACGTCCTGACTTTC. It codes for CASRGIGANVLTF. The rearrangement joins TRBV19 to TRBJ2-6, with D possibly called TRBD1 or TRBD2 (5 bases each). The CDR3 has 13 amino acids. Germline assignment: CDR1 LNHDA and CDR2 SQIVND (reference sequence). V was pared by 8 bases and J by 4 bases, with 9 bases between. The full variable domain, its missing parts supplied by reference TRBV19 and TRBJ2-6, is DGGITQSPKYLFRKEGQNVTLSCEQNLNHDAMYWYRQDPGQGLRLIYYSQIVNDFQKGDIAEGYSVSREKKESFPLTVTSAQKNPTAFYLCASRGIGANVLTFGAGSRLTVL.